This TCR beta chain was recovered during a study of T cell changes during pregnancy in multiple sclerosis. V was clipped by 4 bases and J by 2 bases, with 12 bases between them. Germline CDR1 reads MNHEY; CDR2 reads SVGAGI. The CDR3 is 15 amino acids. The repertoire was sequenced with immunoSEQ multiplex PCR; TCRdb's copy has only in-frame clones and lacks some. There are some 81,000 clones in the sample; about 88% occur only once, and about 1.9% lies in the top ten. The V gene is TRBV6-5, the J gene TRBJ2-1, with TRBD2 as a possible D gene (6 bases). The sample was peripheral blood, taken before pregnancy. This TCR derives from a female donor with multiple sclerosis, enrolled in a pregnancy study. The CDR3 sequence is CASSSGTPAYNEQFF. Here the CDR3 DNA reads TGTGCCAGCAGTTCCGGGACTCCCGCCTACAATGAGCAGTTCTTC.